One and the same sample provided the 27 T cell receptor beta chains below, sequenced in a study of shared clonotypes between healthy human individuals. Libraries were prepared by immunoSEQ multiplex PCR; TCRdb keeps only in-frame clonotypes and omits some of them. The top ten hold approximately 1.5% of the sample, which has about a million clones, more than 60% seen once. The sequenced sample consisted of memory CD4+ T cells sorted from blood. As to subset: CD45RA-negative fraction. The receptors originated from a man younger than 30 in good health.

The chain joins TRBV18 to TRBJ2-5; D is uncertain. Germline V lookup: CDR1 KGHSH, CDR2 LQKENI. The CDR3 consists of 14 residues. Trimming cost V 2 bases and J 2 bases, with 9 bases left between them. The CDR3 protein is CASSPFQIQETQYF. The CDR3 region has the DNA TGTGCCAGCTCACCATTCCAGATTCAAGAGACCCAGTACTTC.

This clone was detected a few times. This chain connects TRBV11-2 to TRBJ2-7; TRBD1 agrees at 7 bases. After removal of 2 bases from V and 2 bases from J, the junction contained 3 bases not matched to a gene. Germline V gene data show CDR1 as SGHAT and CDR2 as FQNNGV. The CDR3 is made up of 14 amino acids. CDR3 in DNA: TGTGCCAGCAGCTTATGGACAGGACCCTACGAGCAGTACTTC. As protein: CASSLWTGPYEQYF.

This chain links TRBV30 with TRBJ1-2; perhaps TRBD1 as D (5 bases). CDR1 is GTSNPN, CDR2 SVGIG, per germline (reference sequence). CDR3 length equals 13 residues. V was pared by 0 bases and J by 9 bases, with 14 bases between. CDR3 nucleotides: TGTGCCTGGAGTGTTCATATAGGGGAGAGCTACACCTTC. Translated: CAWSVHIGESYTF.

The chain employs TRBV7-2 and TRBJ2-3; TRBD1 or TRBD2 may be the D gene (6 bases each). Trimming took off 1 base at V and 9 bases at J, with 14 bases between the two ends. The germline V gene has CDR1 SGHTA and CDR2 FQGNSA. The length of the CDR3 is 14 residues. CDR3 loop: CASSLGALGGTQYF. CDR3 DNA: TGTGCCAGCAGCTTAGGGGCCCTCGGGGGCACGCAGTATTTT.

This clone was recorded only once. V is TRBV23-1 and J is TRBJ1-2; no firm D call. TRBV23-1 is known as an ORF, though its function is uncertain. Deletions cut 0 bases from V and 3 bases from J, with 8 bases between. This CDR3 is 14 amino acids long. The CDR3 is CASSQSKTDYGYTF. In DNA form, the CDR3 reads TGCGCCAGCAGTCAATCGAAGACTGACTATGGCTACACCTTC.

CDR3 bases: TGTGCCAGTAGTATAGGCCAGGGGCCAAGACAAGGAAATTCACCCCTCCACTTT. As protein: CASSIGQGPRQGNSPLHF. This chain joins TRBV19 and TRBJ1-6, with D possibly TRBD1 on 6 matching bases. V was trimmed by 1 base and J by 7 bases, leaving 20 bases between them. This CDR3 has 18 amino acids. Germline values: CDR1 LNHDA, CDR2 SQIVND (reference sequence). Full variable domain (remainder filled in from reference TRBV19 and TRBJ1-6): DGGITQSPKYLFRKEGQNVTLSCEQNLNHDAMYWYRQDPGQGLRLIYYSQIVNDFQKGDIAEGYSVSREKKESFPLTVTSAQKNPTAFYLCASSIGQGPRQGNSPLHFGNGTRLTVT.

This chain connects TRBV4-1 to TRBJ1-2; TRBD1 matches 12 bases. The CDR3 extends over 16 amino acids. Trimming at V came to 4 bases and at J to 8 bases, leaving 11 bases not matched to a gene. Germline-derived CDR1 and CDR2 are MGHRA and YSYEKL. CDR3 protein: CASSRYGTGGGEGYTF. The CDR3 DNA reads as TGCGCCAGCAGCCGCTACGGGACAGGGGGCGGAGAAGGCTACACCTTC.

The chain links TRBV19 to TRBJ1-3; 9 nucleotides align to TRBD1. Germline CDR1 LNHDA, CDR2 SQIVND (reference sequence). V dropped 5 bases and J dropped 4; count of bases not matched to a gene: 9. The length of the CDR3 is 16 residues. Written as DNA, the CDR3 is TGTGCCAGTAGTGAACAGGGGGCGCGTTACGGAAACACCATATATTTT. The encoded protein is CASSEQGARYGNTIYF.

CDR3 in amino acids: CASSSPRYIEAFF. In DNA, the CDR3 is TGTGCCAGCAGTTCCCCTCGCTACATTGAAGCTTTCTTT. The chain combines TRBV6-1 with TRBJ1-1, with D unclear. Germline lookup yields CDR1 MNHNS and CDR2 SASEGT. V dropped 5 bases and J dropped 7 bases, with 14 bases sitting between them. The CDR3 consists of 13 residues.

The chain joins TRBV28 to TRBJ2-3; D not certain. This CDR3 spans 13 amino acids. Germline assignment: CDR1 MDHEN and CDR2 SYDVKM. V was cut by 2 bases and J by 4 bases, with 7 bases left in between. The CDR3 loop is CASSLTHPDTQYF. For the CDR3, the DNA is TGTGCCAGCAGTTTAACCCATCCAGATACGCAGTATTTT.

The CDR3 DNA follows: TGCGCCAGCAGCCCTTACCCGCCCGGGACGCGGATATTATGGACTGAAGCTTTCTTT. Translated: CASSPYPPGTRILWTEAFF. The rearrangement links TRBV5-1 to TRBJ1-1, with D perhaps matching TRBD1 (5 bases). The CDR3 covers 19 residues. V lost 4 bases to trimming and J lost 5 bases, with 30 bases between them. Germline loops: CDR1 SGHRS, CDR2 YFSETQ.

This clone was observed a few times. The chain combines TRBV7-2 with TRBJ2-3, with D unclear. The V and J ends lost 1 base and 2 bases respectively, with 10 bases between them. Germline assignment: CDR1 SGHTA and CDR2 FQGNSA. This CDR3 has 15 amino acids. The CDR3 DNA reads TGTGCCAGCAGCTTAGAGAACGGGTACACAGATACGCAGTATTTT. Translating gives CASSLENGYTDTQYF.

The chain employs TRBV30 and TRBJ2-1, with 7 bases lining up with TRBD1. This CDR3 has 13 residues. The V gene end was trimmed by 8 bases and the J gene end by 6 bases; junction bases not matched to a gene: 10. Germline CDR1 reads GTSNPN; CDR2 reads SVGIG (reference sequence). CDR3 protein: CATDRAIGNEQFF. CDR3 in DNA: TGTGCCACAGACAGGGCCATTGGCAATGAGCAGTTCTTC. Full variable domain (rest looked up from reference TRBV30 and TRBJ2-1): SQTIHQWPATLVQPVGSPLSLECTVEGTSNPNLYWYRQAAGRGLQLLFYSVGIGQISSEVPQNLSASRPQDRQFILSSKKLLLSDSGFYLCATDRAIGNEQFFGPGTRLTVL.

The rearrangement uses TRBV2 and TRBJ1-2; 7 positions match TRBD1. This CDR3 contains 14 residues. CDR1 and CDR2 (germline): SNHLY, FYNNEI. V dropped 1 base and J dropped 2; count of bases not matched to a gene: 1. This chain's CDR3 is CASSEEGANYGYTF. The CDR3 DNA is TGTGCCAGCAGTGAAGAGGGGGCAAACTATGGCTACACCTTC. Full variable domain (missing parts from reference TRBV2 and TRBJ1-2): EPEVTQTPSHQVTQMGQEVILRCVPISNHLYFYWYRQILGQKVEFLVSFYNNEISEKSEIFDDQFSVERPDGSNFTLKIRSTKLEDSAMYFCASSEEGANYGYTFGSGTRLTVV.

For the CDR3, the DNA is TGCGCCAGCAGGCTGTACGGCCTCACCGGGGAGCTGTTTTTT. Encoded protein: CASRLYGLTGELFF. This chain connects TRBV5-1 to TRBJ2-2, with no clear D. The CDR3 consists of 14 residues. Germline V gene lookup returns CDR1 SGHRS and CDR2 YFSETQ. The V end was cut by 5 bases, the J end by 4 bases, with 12 bases between.

Only a few counts were recorded for this clone. The rearrangement joins TRBV7-3 to TRBJ2-1, with TRBD1 matching over 8 bases. V gave up 1 base and J gave up 4 bases; unmatched junction bases: 6. This CDR3 is 16 amino acids long. Germline V gene lookup returns CDR1 SGHTA and CDR2 FQGTGA. DNA for the CDR3: TGTGCCAGCAGCTTAAACCAGGGGGCCGGGTACAATGAGCAGTTCTTC. Its translation is CASSLNQGAGYNEQFF.

This clone has at least ten counts. V gene TRBV7-2 combines with J gene TRBJ2-5, with 9 nucleotides matching TRBD2. This CDR3 comprises 14 residues. The germline V gene has CDR1 SGHTA and CDR2 FQGNSA. V was clipped by 2 bases and J by 5 bases; unmatched bases: 3. CDR3 nucleotides: TGTGCCAGCAGCTTACCCGCGGGAGGGGAGACCCAGTACTTC. Translated, it gives CASSLPAGGETQYF.

This chain connects TRBV15 to TRBJ1-2; D is perhaps TRBD1 (6 bases). The CDR3 consists of 17 residues. Trimming stripped 0 bases from V and 8 bases from J, with 22 bases between. Germline assignment: CDR1 LNHNV and CDR2 YYDKDF (reference sequence). CDR3 sequence (DNA): TGTGCCACCAGCAGAGATGCACAGGGCGGGAGGACTGGGGGCTACACCTTC. Its translation: CATSRDAQGGRTGGYTF.

The chain combines TRBV4-3 with TRBJ2-1; D might be TRBD2 (6 bases). Germline V lookup: CDR1 LGHNA, CDR2 YSLEER. The CDR3 extends over 17 amino acids. V dropped 4 bases and J dropped 4 bases, with 20 bases sitting between them. In DNA form, the CDR3 reads TGCGCCAGCAGCCCTTCCCCGTCGGGAGTGCAATACAATGAGCAGTTCTTC. Encoded protein: CASSPSPSGVQYNEQFF.

In DNA form, the CDR3 reads TGTGCCAGCAGTTTCTTGGCTAGCGGGGGGAAAGAGACCCAGTACTTC. The encoded protein is CASSFLASGGKETQYF. V usage is TRBV28 and J usage is TRBJ2-5, with 11 positions matching TRBD2. The CDR3 has 16 amino acids. Trimming took 3 bases from V and 3 from J; bases not matched to a gene: 6. CDR1 and CDR2 (germline): MDHEN, SYDVKM.

The chain recombines TRBV28 with TRBJ1-2, with D hard to call. CDR3 size: 15 residues. The germline V gene encodes CDR1 MDHEN and CDR2 SYDVKM. Trimming shortened V by 2 bases and J by 2 bases, and 12 bases separated the two germline ends. CDR3 sequence (DNA): TGTGCCAGCAGTTTACCGGCGGCGGCAAACTATGGCTACACCTTC. Its protein product is CASSLPAAANYGYTF.

V is TRBV4-1 and J is TRBJ1-2, with D unclear. V lost 0 bases to trimming and J lost 1 base, with 6 bases between them. This CDR3 spans 14 amino acids. Germline CDR1 and CDR2: MGHRA and YSYEKL. In nucleotides, the CDR3 is TGCGCCAGCAGCCAAGACAATTTTAACTATGGCTACACCTTC. Protein: CASSQDNFNYGYTF.

This chain links TRBV7-8 with TRBJ2-5; the D call may be TRBD1 or TRBD2 (6 bases each). V lost 0 bases and J lost 2, with 13 bases in between. The germline CDR1 and CDR2 sequences are SGHVS and FQNEAQ. CDR3 length: 16 amino acids. The CDR3 DNA is TGTGCCAGCAGCTTAGCGTCACAGGGAGGTCAAGAGACCCAGTACTTC. Amino acids: CASSLASQGGQETQYF.

The genes are TRBV11-2 and TRBJ2-5; TRBD1 is a possible D gene (5 bases). The V end lost 4 bases, the J end lost 5 bases, and 11 bases lay between the germline ends. The CDR3 is 13 residues long. Germline lookup yields CDR1 SGHAT and CDR2 FQNNGV. The CDR3 is CASSSTNRETQYF. Written as DNA, the CDR3 is TGTGCCAGCAGCTCCACCAACAGGGAGACCCAGTACTTC.

This clone turned up a few times. V usage is TRBV7-8 and J usage is TRBJ1-6; D unresolved. V was clipped by 2 bases and J by 11 bases, with 4 bases between them. The CDR3 has 11 residues. CDR1 and CDR2 (germline): SGHVS, FQNEAQ. In DNA form, the CDR3 reads TGTGCCAGCAGCTTAAACCCACCCCTCCACTTT. As protein: CASSLNPPLHF.

This rearrangement joins TRBV9 to TRBJ1-5; D is unresolved. V gave up 2 bases and J gave up 5 bases, with 8 bases separating them. This CDR3 has 13 residues. The germline V gene has CDR1 SGDLS and CDR2 YYNGEE. The CDR3 region has the DNA TGTGCCAGCAGCGTGGGTCATGATCAGCCCCAGCATTTT. Translating gives CASSVGHDQPQHF.

Ten or more counts support this clone. V is TRBV29-1 and J is TRBJ2-2; 9 bases line up with TRBD1. The CDR3 sequence is 14 residues long. Germline V gene sequence: CDR1 SQVTM, CDR2 ANQGSEA. With 7 bases clipped from V and 4 bases from J, the junction kept 7 bases outside the gene matches. The CDR3 protein is CSGKDRGVTGELFF. The CDR3 coding sequence is TGCAGCGGGAAAGACAGGGGGGTCACCGGGGAGCTGTTTTTT.